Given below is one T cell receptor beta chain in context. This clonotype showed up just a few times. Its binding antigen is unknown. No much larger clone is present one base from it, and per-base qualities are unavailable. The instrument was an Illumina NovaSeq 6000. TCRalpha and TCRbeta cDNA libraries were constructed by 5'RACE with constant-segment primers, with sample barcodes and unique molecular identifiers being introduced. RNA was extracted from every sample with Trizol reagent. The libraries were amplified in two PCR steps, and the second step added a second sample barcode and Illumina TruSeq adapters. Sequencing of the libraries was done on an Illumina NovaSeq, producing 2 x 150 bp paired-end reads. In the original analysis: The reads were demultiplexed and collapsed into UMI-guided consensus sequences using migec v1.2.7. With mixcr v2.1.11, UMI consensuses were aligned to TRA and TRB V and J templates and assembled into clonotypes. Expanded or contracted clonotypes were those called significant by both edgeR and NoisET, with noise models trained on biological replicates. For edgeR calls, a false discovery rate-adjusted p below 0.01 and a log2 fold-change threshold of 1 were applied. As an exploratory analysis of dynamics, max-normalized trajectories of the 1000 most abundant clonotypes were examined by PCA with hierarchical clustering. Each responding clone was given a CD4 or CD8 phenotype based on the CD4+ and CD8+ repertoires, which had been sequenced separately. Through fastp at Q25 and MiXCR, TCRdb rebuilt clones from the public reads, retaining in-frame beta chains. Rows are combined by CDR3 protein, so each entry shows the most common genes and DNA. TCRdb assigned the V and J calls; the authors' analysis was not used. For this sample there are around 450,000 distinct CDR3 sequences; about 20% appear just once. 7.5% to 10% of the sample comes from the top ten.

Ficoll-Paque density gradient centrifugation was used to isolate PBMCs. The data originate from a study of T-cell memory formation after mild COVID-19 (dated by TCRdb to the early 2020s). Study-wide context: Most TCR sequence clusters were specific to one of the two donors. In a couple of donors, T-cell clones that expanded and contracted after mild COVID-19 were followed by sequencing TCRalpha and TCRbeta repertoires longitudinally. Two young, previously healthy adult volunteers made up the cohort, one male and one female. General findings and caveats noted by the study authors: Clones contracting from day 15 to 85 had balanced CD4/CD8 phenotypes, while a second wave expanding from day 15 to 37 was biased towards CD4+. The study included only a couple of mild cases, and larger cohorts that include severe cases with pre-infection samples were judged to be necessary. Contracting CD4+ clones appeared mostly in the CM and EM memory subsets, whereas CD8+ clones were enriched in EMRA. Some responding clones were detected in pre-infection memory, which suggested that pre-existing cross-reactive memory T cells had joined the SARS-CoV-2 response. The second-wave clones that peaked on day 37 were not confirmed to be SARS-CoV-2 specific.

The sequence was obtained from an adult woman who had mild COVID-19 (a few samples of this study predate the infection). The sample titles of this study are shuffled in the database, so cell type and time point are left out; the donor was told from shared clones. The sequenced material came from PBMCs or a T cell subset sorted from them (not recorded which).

The nucleotide sequence reads TGTGCCTGGAGTGTACAGGCGAGAACTGAAGCTTTCTTT. It specifies CAWSVQARTEAFF. This chain is built from TRBV30 and TRBJ1-1; matching of 5 bases hints at TRBD1 as the D gene. According to the germline V gene (reference sequence), CDR1 reads GTSNPN and CDR2 reads SVGIG. Cut back by 0 bases and 5 bases, the V and J ends lie 10 bases apart. The CDR3 sequence holds 13 residues, the cysteine and phenylalanine included. The entry retains the CDR3 DNA only, 39 bases that are in frame from base 1.